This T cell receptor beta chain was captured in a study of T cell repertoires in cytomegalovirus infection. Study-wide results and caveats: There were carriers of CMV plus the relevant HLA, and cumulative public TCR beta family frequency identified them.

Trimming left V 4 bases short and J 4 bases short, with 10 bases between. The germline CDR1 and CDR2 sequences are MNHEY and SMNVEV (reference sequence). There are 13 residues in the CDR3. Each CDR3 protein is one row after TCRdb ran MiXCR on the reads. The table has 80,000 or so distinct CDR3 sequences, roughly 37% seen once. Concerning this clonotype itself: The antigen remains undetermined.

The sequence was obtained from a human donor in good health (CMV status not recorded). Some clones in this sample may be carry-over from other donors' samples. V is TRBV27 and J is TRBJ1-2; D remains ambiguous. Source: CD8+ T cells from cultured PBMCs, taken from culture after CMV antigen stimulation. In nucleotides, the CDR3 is TGTGCCAGCAGTTCTTCCGGTTTCTATGGCTACACCTTC. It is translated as CASSSSGFYGYTF.